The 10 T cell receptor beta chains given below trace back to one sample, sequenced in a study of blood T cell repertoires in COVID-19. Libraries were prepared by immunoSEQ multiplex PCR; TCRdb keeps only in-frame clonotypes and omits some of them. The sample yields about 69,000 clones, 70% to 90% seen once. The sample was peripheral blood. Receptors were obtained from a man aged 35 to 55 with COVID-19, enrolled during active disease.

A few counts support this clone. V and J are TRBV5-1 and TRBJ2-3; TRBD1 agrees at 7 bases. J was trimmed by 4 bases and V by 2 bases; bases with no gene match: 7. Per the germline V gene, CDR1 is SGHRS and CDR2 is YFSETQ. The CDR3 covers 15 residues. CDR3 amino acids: CASSLRQGYPDTQYF. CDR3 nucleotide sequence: TGCGCCAGCAGCTTACGACAGGGATACCCAGATACGCAGTATTTT. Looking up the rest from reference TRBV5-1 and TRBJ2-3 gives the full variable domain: KAGVTQTPRYLIKTRGQQVTLSCSPISGHRSVSWYQQTPGQGLQFLFEYFSETQRNKGNFPGRFSGRQFSNSRSEMNVSTLELGDSALYLCASSLRQGYPDTQYFGPGTRLTVL.

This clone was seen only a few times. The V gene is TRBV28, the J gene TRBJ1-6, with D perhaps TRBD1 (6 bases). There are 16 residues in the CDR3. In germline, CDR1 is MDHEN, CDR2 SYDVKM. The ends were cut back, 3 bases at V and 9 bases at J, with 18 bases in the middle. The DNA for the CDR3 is TGTGCCAGCAGTTTCTCCTACAGGGTCCGGGGTTCACCCCTCCACTTT. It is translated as CASSFSYRVRGSPLHF.

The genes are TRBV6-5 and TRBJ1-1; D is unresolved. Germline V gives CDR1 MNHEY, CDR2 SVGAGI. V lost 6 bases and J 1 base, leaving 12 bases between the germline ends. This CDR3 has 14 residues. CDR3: CASSWPGKNTEAFF. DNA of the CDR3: TGTGCCAGCAGCTGGCCAGGAAAGAACACTGAAGCTTTCTTT.

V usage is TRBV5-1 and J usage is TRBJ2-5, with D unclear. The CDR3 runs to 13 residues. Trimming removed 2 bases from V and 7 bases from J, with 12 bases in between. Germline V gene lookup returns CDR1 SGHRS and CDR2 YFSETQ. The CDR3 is CASSFESSGTQYF. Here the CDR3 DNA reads TGCGCCAGCAGCTTCGAGAGTTCCGGGACCCAGTACTTC. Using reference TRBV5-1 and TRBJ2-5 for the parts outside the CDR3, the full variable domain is KAGVTQTPRYLIKTRGQQVTLSCSPISGHRSVSWYQQTPGQGLQFLFEYFSETQRNKGNFPGRFSGRQFSNSRSEMNVSTLELGDSALYLCASSFESSGTQYFGPGTRLLVL.

The CDR3 DNA is TGTGCCAGCAGTGAAGAATTACTATCCAGTGTCCTGACTTTC. Translated: CASSEELLSSVLTF. This chain links TRBV2 with TRBJ2-6; D not resolved. CDR1 and CDR2 (germline): SNHLY, FYNNEI. There are 14 residues in the CDR3. Deletions cut 1 base from V and 13 bases from J, with 14 bases between. The variable domain in full, with the rest retrieved from reference TRBV2 and TRBJ2-6, is EPEVTQTPSHQVTQMGQEVILRCVPISNHLYFYWYRQILGQKVEFLVSFYNNEISEKSEIFDDQFSVERPDGSNFTLKIRSTKLEDSAMYFCASSEELLSSVLTFGAGSRLTVL.

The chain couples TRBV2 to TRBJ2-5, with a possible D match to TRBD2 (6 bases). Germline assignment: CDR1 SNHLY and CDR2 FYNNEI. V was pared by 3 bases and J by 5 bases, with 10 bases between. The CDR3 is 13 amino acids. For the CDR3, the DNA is TGTGCCAGCAGTGATGTGGGGGGTGAGACCCAGTACTTC. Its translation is CASSDVGGETQYF. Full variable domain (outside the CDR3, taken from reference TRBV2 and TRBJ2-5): EPEVTQTPSHQVTQMGQEVILRCVPISNHLYFYWYRQILGQKVEFLVSFYNNEISEKSEIFDDQFSVERPDGSNFTLKIRSTKLEDSAMYFCASSDVGGETQYFGPGTRLLVL.

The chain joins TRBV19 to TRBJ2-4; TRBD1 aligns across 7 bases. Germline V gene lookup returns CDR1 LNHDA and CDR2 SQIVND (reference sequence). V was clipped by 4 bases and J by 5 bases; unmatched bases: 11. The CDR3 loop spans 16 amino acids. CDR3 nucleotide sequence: TGTGCCAGTAGTAACCTAAACAGGGGAGTGGAAAACATTCAGTACTTC. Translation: CASSNLNRGVENIQYF.

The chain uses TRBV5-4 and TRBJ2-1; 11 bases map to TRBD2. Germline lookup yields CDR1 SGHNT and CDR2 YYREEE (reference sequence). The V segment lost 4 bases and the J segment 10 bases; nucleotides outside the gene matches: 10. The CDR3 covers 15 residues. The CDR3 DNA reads TGTGCCAGCAGCGATCTAGCGGGGGGTATAGGGGAGCAGTTCTTC. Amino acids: CASSDLAGGIGEQFF. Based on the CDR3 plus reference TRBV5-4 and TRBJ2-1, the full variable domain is ETGVTQSPTHLIKTRGQQVTLRCSSQSGHNTVSWYQQALGQGPQFIFQYYREEENGRGNFPPRFSGLQFPNYSSELNVNALELDDSALYLCASSDLAGGIGEQFFGPGTRLTVL.

CDR3 bases: TGCGCCAGCAGCGTCGCGGGACAGGACAATCAGCCCCAGCATTTT. Protein: CASSVAGQDNQPQHF. The chain uses TRBV5-1 and TRBJ1-5, with 8 bases aligning to TRBD1. Germline-derived CDR1 and CDR2 are SGHRS and YFSETQ. The V segment lost 4 bases and the J segment 3 bases; nucleotides outside the gene matches: 6. CDR3 size: 15 residues.

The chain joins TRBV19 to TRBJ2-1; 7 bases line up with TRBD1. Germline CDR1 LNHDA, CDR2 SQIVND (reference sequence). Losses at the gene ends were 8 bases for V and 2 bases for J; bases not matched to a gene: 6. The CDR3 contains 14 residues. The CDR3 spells CASAPGQTYNEQFF. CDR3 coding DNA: TGTGCCAGTGCCCCGGGACAGACCTACAATGAGCAGTTCTTC.